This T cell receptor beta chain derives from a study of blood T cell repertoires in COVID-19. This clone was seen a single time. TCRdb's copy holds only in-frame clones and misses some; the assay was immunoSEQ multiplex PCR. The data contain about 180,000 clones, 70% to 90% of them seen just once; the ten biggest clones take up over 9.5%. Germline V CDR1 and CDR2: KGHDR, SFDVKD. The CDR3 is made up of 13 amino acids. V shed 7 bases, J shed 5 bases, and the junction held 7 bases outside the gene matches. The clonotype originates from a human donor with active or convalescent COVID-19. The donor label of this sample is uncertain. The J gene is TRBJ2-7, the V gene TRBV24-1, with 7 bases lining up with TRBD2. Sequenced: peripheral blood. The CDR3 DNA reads TGTGCCACCAGACCAGCGGGAAATGACGAGCAGTACTTC. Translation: CATRPAGNDEQYF.